This is a list of T cell receptor beta chains from one sample in a study of T cells in Graves' hyperthyroidism and ophthalmopathy. Using its own MiXCR run on the multiplex PCR reads, TCRdb lists one record per CDR3 protein. The sample includes some 270,000 distinct CDR3 sequences, around 15% seen only once; the top ten take less than 8%. The sequencing input was blood. These receptors were taken from a woman in her thirties or forties with Graves' hyperthyroidism. CDR3s include the opening cysteine and the closing phenylalanine or tryptophan. D genes are given only for firm matches. Clone size appears in some rows only: once, few, many, or a class for an expanded clone.

CDR3 protein: CASSPRGMSGANVLTF
CDR3 DNA: TGTGCCAGCAGCCCCAGGGGGATGTCTGGGGCCAACGTCCTGACTTTC
D gene: TRBD1
V gene: TRBV11-2
clone size: few
J gene: TRBJ2-6

CDR3 protein: CSARGTSRDEQYF
CDR3 DNA: TGCAGTGCTAGAGGGACTAGCCGTGATGAGCAGTACTTC
D gene: TRBD2
V gene: TRBV20-1
clone size: many
J gene: TRBJ2-7

CDR3 protein: CASSLGRLGDYEQYF
CDR3 DNA: TGTGCCAGCAGCCTTGGCCGACTAGGGGACTACGAGCAGTACTTC
D gene: .
V gene: TRBV12-3/TRBV12-4
clone size: many
J gene: TRBJ2-7

CDR3 protein: CASSTGSRNEQFF
CDR3 DNA: TGTGCCAGTAGTACGGGCAGTCGAAATGAGCAGTTCTTC
D gene: .
V gene: TRBV19
clone size: few
J gene: TRBJ2-1

CDR3 protein: CASSLIAGGETQYF
CDR3 DNA: TGCGCCAGCAGCTTGATAGCGGGCGGGGAGACCCAGTACTTC
D gene: TRBD2
V gene: TRBV5-1
clone size: .
J gene: TRBJ2-5

CDR3 protein: CASSPRGHPAEYF
CDR3 DNA: TGTGCCAGCAGCCCGAGGGGACACCCTGCGGAGTACTTC
D gene: .
V gene: TRBV7-9
clone size: .
J gene: TRBJ2-5

CDR3 protein: CASRRTGQGNSPLHF
CDR3 DNA: TGTGCCAGCAGGCGGACTGGACAGGGAAATTCACCCCTCCACTTT
D gene: TRBD1
V gene: TRBV27
clone size: many
J gene: TRBJ1-6

CDR3 protein: CSEAGTSNTEAFF
CDR3 DNA: TGCAGTGAGGCCGGGACATCGAACACTGAAGCTTTCTTT
D gene: .
V gene: TRBV20-1
clone size: many
J gene: TRBJ1-1

CDR3 protein: CATSRDDLKETQYF
CDR3 DNA: TGTGCCACCAGCAGAGATGATCTAAAGGAGACCCAGTACTTC
D gene: .
V gene: TRBV15
clone size: many
J gene: TRBJ2-5

CDR3 protein: CASSLSTQGGEAFF
CDR3 DNA: TGTGCCAGCAGCTTAAGTACACAGGGGGGTGAAGCTTTCTTT
D gene: TRBD1
V gene: TRBV7-9
clone size: many
J gene: TRBJ1-1

CDR3 protein: CSAREHIDRLDTEAFF
CDR3 DNA: TGCAGTGCTAGAGAACACATCGACAGGCTAGACACTGAAGCTTTCTTT
D gene: .
V gene: TRBV20-1
clone size: many
J gene: TRBJ1-1

CDR3 protein: CASSQTEGQETQYF
CDR3 DNA: TGCGCCAGCAGCCAGACGGAGGGGCAAGAGACCCAGTACTTC
D gene: .
V gene: TRBV4-1
clone size: few
J gene: TRBJ2-5

CDR3 protein: CASSFWGDLETQYF
CDR3 DNA: TGTGCCAGCAGTTTCTGGGGGGATTTAGAGACCCAGTACTTC
D gene: .
V gene: TRBV12-3/TRBV12-4
clone size: many
J gene: TRBJ2-5

CDR3 protein: CASSLDPRTSSYEQYF
CDR3 DNA: TGTGCCAGCAGCTTAGATCCGAGGACTAGCTCCTACGAGCAGTACTTC
D gene: TRBD2
V gene: TRBV11-2
clone size: once
J gene: TRBJ2-7

CDR3 protein: CASSLRQGYTEAFF
CDR3 DNA: TGTGCCAGCAGTTTACGACAGGGGTACACTGAAGCTTTCTTT
D gene: TRBD1
V gene: TRBV27
clone size: many
J gene: TRBJ1-1

CDR3 protein: CSVEAVVRDTQYF
CDR3 DNA: TGCAGCGTTGAAGCCGTCGTACGGGATACGCAGTATTTT
D gene: .
V gene: TRBV29-1
clone size: many
J gene: TRBJ2-3

CDR3 protein: CASSQRMATDSGNTIYF
CDR3 DNA: TGCGCCAGCAGCCAAAGAATGGCGACAGACTCTGGAAACACCATATATTTT
D gene: .
V gene: TRBV4-1
clone size: .
J gene: TRBJ1-3

CDR3 protein: CASSLQIQETQYF
CDR3 DNA: TGCGCCAGCAGCTTGCAGATCCAAGAGACCCAGTACTTC
D gene: .
V gene: TRBV5-1
clone size: .
J gene: TRBJ2-5

CDR3 protein: CSGWVPSGNTIYF
CDR3 DNA: TGCAGCGGATGGGTCCCCTCTGGAAACACCATATATTTT
D gene: .
V gene: TRBV29-1
clone size: .
J gene: TRBJ1-3

CDR3 protein: CASSSPGQGGSYEQYF
CDR3 DNA: TGTGCCAGCTCATCGCCAGGACAGGGTGGTTCCTACGAGCAGTACTTC
D gene: TRBD1
V gene: TRBV18
clone size: .
J gene: TRBJ2-7

CDR3 protein: CASSLWQGGEQPQHF
CDR3 DNA: TGTGCCAGCAGTTTATGGCAGGGGGGGGAGCAGCCCCAGCATTTT
D gene: TRBD1
V gene: TRBV27
clone size: .
J gene: TRBJ1-5

CDR3 protein: CASSRQEGEKLFF
CDR3 DNA: TGTGCCAGCTCAAGACAAGAAGGGGAAAAACTGTTTTTT
D gene: .
V gene: TRBV18
clone size: many
J gene: TRBJ1-4

CDR3 protein: CSARGSGREEQFF
CDR3 DNA: TGCAGTGCTAGGGGTAGCGGGAGAGAAGAGCAGTTCTTC
D gene: TRBD2
V gene: TRBV20-1
clone size: few
J gene: TRBJ2-1

CDR3 protein: CATSSGRGNEKLFF
CDR3 DNA: TGTGCCACCAGCTCTGGGCGCGGTAATGAAAAACTGTTTTTT
D gene: .
V gene: TRBV7-2
clone size: .
J gene: TRBJ1-4

CDR3 protein: CASSLALMVGEETQYF
CDR3 DNA: TGTGCCAGCAGCTTAGCGCTAATGGTAGGAGAAGAGACCCAGTACTTC
D gene: .
V gene: TRBV7-2
clone size: many
J gene: TRBJ2-5

CDR3 protein: CASSIGGTGGADTEAFF
CDR3 DNA: TGTGCCAGTAGTATCGGGGGAACAGGGGGCGCGGACACTGAAGCTTTCTTT
D gene: TRBD1
V gene: TRBV19
clone size: many
J gene: TRBJ1-1

CDR3 protein: CASSLATPKETQYF
CDR3 DNA: TGTGCCAGCAGCTTAGCAACACCCAAAGAGACCCAGTACTTC
D gene: .
V gene: TRBV7-8
clone size: many
J gene: TRBJ2-5